These 27 T cell receptor beta chains were sequenced from one sample in a study of T cell responses to AZD1222 COVID-19 vaccine. Libraries were prepared by immunoSEQ multiplex PCR; TCRdb keeps only in-frame clonotypes and omits some of them. The sample includes roughly 200,000 clones, about 91% of them seen just once. The specimen comprised peripheral blood, sampled on day 0 of AZD1222 vaccination. These receptors were obtained from an adult in good health.

This clone was seen once. This chain connects TRBV11-1 to TRBJ2-5; D not certain. The CDR3 covers 11 residues. CDR1 and CDR2 (germline): SGHAT, FQDESV (reference sequence). The V and J ends lost 6 bases and 0 bases respectively, with 2 bases between them. The CDR3 protein is CASSYQETQYF. The DNA of the CDR3 is TGTGCCAGCAGTTACCAAGAGACCCAGTACTTC. Together with reference TRBV11-1 and TRBJ2-5, the CDR3 gives the full variable domain: EAEVAQSPRYKITEKSQAVAFWCDPISGHATLYWYRQILGQGPELLVQFQDESVVDDSQLPKDRFSAERLKGVDSTLKIQPAELGDSAMYLCASSYQETQYFGPGTRLLVL.

The V gene is TRBV2, the J gene TRBJ1-1, with 7 positions matching TRBD1. The germline V gene encodes CDR1 SNHLY and CDR2 FYNNEI. V shed 6 bases, J shed 4 bases, and the junction held 8 bases outside the gene matches. This CDR3 spans 14 amino acids. The CDR3 loop is CASRKGQDLTEAFF. DNA of the CDR3: TGTGCCAGCAGGAAAGGACAGGACCTCACTGAAGCTTTCTTT.

The chain has TRBV19 and TRBJ2-1, with 9 bases identical to TRBD2. J gave up 1 base and V 3 bases, and 1 base lay outside the gene matches. Germline V gene sequence: CDR1 LNHDA, CDR2 SQIVND (reference sequence). The CDR3 is made up of 15 amino acids. The DNA of the CDR3 is TGTGCCAGTAGTATTAGCGGGGGTTCCTACAATGAGCAGTTCTTC. This gives the protein CASSISGGSYNEQFF.

The V call is TRBV9, the J call TRBJ2-3; the D gene is possibly TRBD1 (5 bases). The CDR3 is 12 residues long. Trimming pared 4 bases from V and 6 bases from J, leaving 9 bases between. The germline CDR1 and CDR2 sequences are SGDLS and YYNGEE. The CDR3 sequence is CASSPGIDTQYF. CDR3 DNA sequence: TGTGCCAGCAGCCCAGGGATCGATACGCAGTATTTT.

This clone was found a few times. The V gene is TRBV3-1 (or the pseudogene TRBV3-2), the J gene TRBJ1-2; 8 bases fit TRBD1. V lost 1 base, J lost 8 bases, and 6 bases stayed unmatched. The CDR3 extends over 14 amino acids. CDR1 is LGHDT and CDR2 is YNNKEL in the germline V gene (reference sequence). CDR3 residues: CASSQGQGIGGYTF. Here the CDR3 DNA reads TGTGCCAGCAGCCAAGGACAGGGGATAGGAGGCTACACCTTC.

The chain is built from TRBV10-2 and TRBJ2-1; 7 nucleotides agree with TRBD1. Germline V gene lookup returns CDR1 WSHSY and CDR2 SAAADI. This CDR3 has 9 amino acids. The V segment lost 8 bases and the J segment 15 bases; nucleotides outside the gene matches: 4. This CDR3 is CASDREGFF. The CDR3 DNA reads TGCGCCAGCGACAGGGAAGGGTTCTTC.

CDR3 DNA: TGTGCCAGCAGCTTATTTGACAGGGTCTCTGGCTACACCTTC. Translation gives CASSLFDRVSGYTF. The V call is TRBV7-9, the J call TRBJ1-2, with TRBD1 matching over 7 bases. The germline V gene has CDR1 SEHNR and CDR2 FQNEAQ (reference sequence). This CDR3 has 14 residues. V dropped 2 bases and J dropped 7; count of bases not matched to a gene: 7.

The chain employs TRBV5-1 and TRBJ2-7; 7 nucleotides line up with TRBD1. Trimming at V came to 4 bases and at J to 2 bases, leaving 9 bases not matched to a gene. Germline CDR1 SGHRS, CDR2 YFSETQ. The CDR3 is 15 amino acids. CDR3 residues: CASSEPGQPPYEQYF. The CDR3 nucleotides are TGCGCCAGCAGCGAACCGGGACAGCCGCCCTACGAGCAGTACTTC.

The CDR3 sequence is CARSFRDRVLETQYF. The CDR3 DNA reads TGTGCCAGAAGCTTCCGGGACAGGGTATTAGAGACCCAGTACTTC. The chain recombines TRBV5-3 with TRBJ2-5; 9 bases map to TRBD1. TRBV5-3 is annotated as an ORF whose role is uncertain. V gave up 2 bases and J gave up 4 bases; unmatched junction bases: 6. The CDR3 runs to 15 residues.

The V and J genes are TRBV5-4 and TRBJ1-2, with unresolved D. Germline V gene sequence: CDR1 SGHNT, CDR2 YYREEE (reference sequence). The CDR3 is 15 amino acids. V lost 4 bases, J lost 2 bases, and 15 bases lay in between. CDR3 nucleotides: TGTGCCAGCAGCGACCCGGGCAGTTTAAACTATGGCTACACCTTC. Translating gives CASSDPGSLNYGYTF.

The CDR3 coding sequence is TGTGCCAGCAGCCAAGTTAGGAGCGTTTACCAAGAGACCCAGTACTTC. Translating it yields CASSQVRSVYQETQYF. The V call is TRBV3-1 (or the pseudogene TRBV3-2), the J call TRBJ2-5; D uncertain. The germline V gene encodes CDR1 LGHDT and CDR2 YNNKEL (reference sequence). The CDR3 consists of 16 residues. V was clipped by 1 base and J by 0 bases, with 12 bases between them.

The gene calls are TRBV4-2 and TRBJ1-2; the D is unclear. The CDR3 has 13 amino acids. With 1 base removed from V and 1 base from J, the gap between germline ends came to 4 bases. Germline assignment: CDR1 LGHNA and CDR2 YNFKEQ. In DNA, the CDR3 is TGTGCCAGCAGCCAAGTAGGTAACTATGGCTACACCTTC. Translation: CASSQVGNYGYTF.

The chain couples TRBV7-2 to TRBJ2-7, with D hard to call. Trimming stripped 3 bases from V and 6 bases from J, with 9 bases between. The CDR3 sequence is 12 residues long. CDR1 is SGHTA and CDR2 is FQGNSA in the germline V gene. For the CDR3, the DNA is TGTGCCAGCAGCTTTACGATAGGCGAGCAGTACTTC. It codes for CASSFTIGEQYF.

About this clone: Germline is not matched at one junction end, which may reflect a read error. The chain recombines TRBV10-3 with TRBJ2-1; 12 nucleotides align to TRBD2. The CDR3 runs 18 residues. CDR1 is ENHRY and CDR2 is SYGVKD in the germline V gene. The chain's CDR3 is CAIRAALAGGPYPNEQFF. The CDR3 nucleotides read TGTGCTATCAGGGCGGCACTAGCGGGGGGCCCCTATCCCAATGAGCAGTTCTTC.

This chain joins TRBV30 and TRBJ1-1; 9 bases are a match to TRBD1. J was trimmed by 5 bases and V by 4 bases; bases with no gene match: 2. The V gene's germline CDR1 is GTSNPN and CDR2 SVGIG (reference sequence). This CDR3 is 12 amino acids long. In DNA form, the CDR3 reads TGTGCCTGGAACAGGGGGCGGACTGAAGCTTTCTTT. This sequence encodes CAWNRGRTEAFF.

This CDR3 is CASSGGQGINQPQHF. CDR3 bases: TGTGCCAGCAGCGGGGGACAGGGGATCAATCAGCCCCAGCATTTT. The rearrangement links TRBV5-8 to TRBJ1-5; 10 bases map to TRBD1. The CDR3 is 15 amino acids. V was clipped by 4 bases and J by 3 bases; unmatched bases: 4. The germline CDR1 and CDR2 sequences are SGHTS and YDEGEE. Full variable domain (remainder filled in from reference TRBV5-8 and TRBJ1-5): EAGVTQSPTHLIKTRGQQATLRCSPISGHTSVYWYQQALGLGLQFLLWYDEGEERNRGNFPPRFSGRQFPNYSSELNVNALELEDSALYLCASSGGQGINQPQHFGDGTRLSIL.

V gene TRBV7-9 combines with J gene TRBJ1-2; 10 bases map to TRBD1. The V segment lost 4 bases and the J segment 3 bases; nucleotides outside the gene matches: 8. Looked up from germline, CDR1 is SEHNR and CDR2 is FQNEAQ (reference sequence). This CDR3 comprises 16 residues. CDR3 sequence: CASSSRDRGSDYGYTF. Written as DNA, the CDR3 is TGTGCCAGCAGCTCAAGGGACAGGGGCTCCGACTATGGCTACACCTTC.

The chain combines TRBV25-1 with TRBJ1-6; D is unresolved. This CDR3 spans 15 amino acids. The V gene's germline CDR1 is MGHDK and CDR2 SYGVNS. V dropped 3 bases and J dropped 6 bases, with 12 bases sitting between them. CDR3 in DNA: TGTGCCAGCAGTGATCCTAGACAAATTAATTCACCCCTCCACTTT. This codes for CASSDPRQINSPLHF.

The chain couples TRBV19 to TRBJ1-4, with D uncertain. CDR3 length: 14 amino acids. Germline V gene lookup returns CDR1 LNHDA and CDR2 SQIVND (reference sequence). Trimming removed 2 bases from V and 6 bases from J, with 10 bases in between. In DNA, the CDR3 is TGTGCCAGTAGTATAAGTGCGGCCCATGAAAAACTGTTTTTT. Protein: CASSISAAHEKLFF.

This chain uses TRBV7-2 with TRBJ2-1, with D tentatively TRBD1 (5 bases). The CDR3 runs to 17 residues. V lost 5 bases and J 8 bases, leaving 25 bases between the germline ends. Germline values: CDR1 SGHTA, CDR2 FQGNSA. The CDR3 DNA reads as TGTGCCAGCAGCCCCCCAAGGCTACTGGACGCAGGGCATGAGCAGTTCTTC. Translated, it gives CASSPPRLLDAGHEQFF.

This chain connects TRBV9 to TRBJ1-1; possible D gene TRBD1, 5 bases. Germline CDR1 SGDLS, CDR2 YYNGEE. The CDR3 extends over 13 amino acids. V was clipped by 0 bases and J by 2 bases, with 5 bases between them. The CDR3 reads CASSVGDNTEAFF. The CDR3 nucleotides are TGTGCCAGCAGCGTAGGGGACAACACTGAAGCTTTCTTT.

This chain uses TRBV7-6 with TRBJ1-1; D is unclear. V gave up 3 bases and J gave up 4 bases, with 15 bases separating them. In germline, CDR1 is SGHVS, CDR2 FNYEAQ. The length of the CDR3 is 15 residues. CDR3 amino acids: CASSLAGREGTEAFF. The CDR3 nucleotides are TGTGCCAGCAGCTTGGCCGGGAGGGAGGGCACTGAAGCTTTCTTT.

The V and J genes are TRBV27 and TRBJ2-5; perhaps TRBD1 as D (5 bases). Trimming removed 10 bases at V and 4 bases at J, with 13 bases between. Germline V CDR1 and CDR2: MNHEY, SMNVEV (reference sequence). The CDR3 runs 12 residues. DNA of the CDR3: TGTGCCACGGGCAGGGCCGGAGAGACCCAGTACTTC. Translation gives CATGRAGETQYF.

The chain has TRBV7-2 and TRBJ1-5; TRBD1 matches 11 bases. Trimming took 5 bases from V and 6 from J; bases not matched to a gene: 6. CDR3 length: 15 residues. Per the germline V gene, CDR1 is SGHTA and CDR2 is FQGNSA. The CDR3 nucleotides read TGTGCCAGCAGCGACCAGGACAGGGGGCTTCAGCCCCAGCATTTT. Residues: CASSDQDRGLQPQHF.

V gene TRBV2 combines with J gene TRBJ1-6, with 9 bases lining up with TRBD1. This CDR3 is 15 amino acids long. Germline CDR1 reads SNHLY; CDR2 reads FYNNEI. With V trimmed by 6 bases and J by 5 bases, 5 bases remained unmatched. In DNA, the CDR3 is TGTGCCAGCAGAGTGGGACAGGGAGATAATTCACCCCTCCACTTT. Translating gives CASRVGQGDNSPLHF. The whole variable domain, remainder taken from reference TRBV2 and TRBJ1-6, is EPEVTQTPSHQVTQMGQEVILRCVPISNHLYFYWYRQILGQKVEFLVSFYNNEISEKSEIFDDQFSVERPDGSNFTLKIRSTKLEDSAMYFCASRVGQGDNSPLHFGNGTRLTVT.

The V and J genes are TRBV7-2 and TRBJ1-2; tentative D call: TRBD1 (6 bases). CDR3 length: 15 residues. V shed 5 bases and J shed 0 bases, with 13 bases lying between them. Per germline, CDR1 SGHTA and CDR2 FQGNSA. The CDR3 bases are TGTGCCAGCAGCCTAGATTGGACAGCTAACTATGGCTACACCTTC. This translates into CASSLDWTANYGYTF.

This sequence joins TRBV10-3 and TRBJ2-1; D call uncertain. The CDR3 has 13 residues. CDR1 is ENHRY and CDR2 is SYGVKD in the germline V gene. Trimming took 8 bases from V and 8 from J, leaving 16 bases between them. The DNA for the CDR3 is TGTGCCATCGCCCCGCGTAGAGACGATGAGCAGTTCTTC. Translation gives CAIAPRRDDEQFF.